Each of the 4 T cell receptor beta chains below was sequenced from the same sample in a study of blood T cell repertoires in COVID-19. Some clones are missing from TCRdb's copy, which holds only in-frame ones; the method was immunoSEQ multiplex PCR. The profile shows some 170,000 clones, 75% to 80% of them singletons. The sample taken for sequencing was peripheral blood. Receptors originate from a woman aged 70 to 79 with acute or convalescent COVID-19.

The chain couples TRBV7-3 to TRBJ2-3; a weak D match, TRBD2 (6 bases). The ends were cut back, 0 bases at V and 1 base at J, with 14 bases in the middle. The CDR3 has 17 amino acids. Per the germline V gene, CDR1 is SGHTA and CDR2 is FQGTGA. The DNA of the CDR3 is TGTGCCAGCAGCTTAACTCGCGGGACCCTCGGCACAGATACGCAGTATTTT. This gives the protein CASSLTRGTLGTDTQYF.

J is TRBJ1-6 and V is TRBV9; 8 positions match TRBD1. The CDR3 is 15 amino acids. Looked up from germline, CDR1 is SGDLS and CDR2 is YYNGEE. The V and J ends lost 2 bases and 6 bases, in that order; junction bases with no gene match: 4. The CDR3 DNA follows: TGTGCCAGCAGCGTTGGACAGGGCGGTAATTCACCCCTCCACTTT. Translated, it gives CASSVGQGGNSPLHF.

This clone was counted only a few times. V is TRBV28 and J is TRBJ2-1; TRBD2 agrees at 8 bases. With 3 bases clipped from V and 5 bases from J, the junction kept 3 bases outside the gene matches. The CDR3 runs 14 residues. Germline V lookup: CDR1 MDHEN, CDR2 SYDVKM. Here the CDR3 reads CASSFLLADNEQFF. In DNA, the CDR3 is TGTGCCAGCAGTTTTTTACTAGCGGACAATGAGCAGTTCTTC.

The chain carries TRBV6-6 and TRBJ2-7, with 9 bases that match TRBD1. The CDR3 contains 16 residues. Trimming cost V 6 bases and J 2 bases; bases outside gene matches: 11. The germline V gene encodes CDR1 MNHNY and CDR2 SVGAGI (reference sequence). DNA for the CDR3: TGTGCCAGCAGCCCCGGGACAGGGTTTTCCGCCTACGAGCAGTACTTC. Protein: CASSPGTGFSAYEQYF.